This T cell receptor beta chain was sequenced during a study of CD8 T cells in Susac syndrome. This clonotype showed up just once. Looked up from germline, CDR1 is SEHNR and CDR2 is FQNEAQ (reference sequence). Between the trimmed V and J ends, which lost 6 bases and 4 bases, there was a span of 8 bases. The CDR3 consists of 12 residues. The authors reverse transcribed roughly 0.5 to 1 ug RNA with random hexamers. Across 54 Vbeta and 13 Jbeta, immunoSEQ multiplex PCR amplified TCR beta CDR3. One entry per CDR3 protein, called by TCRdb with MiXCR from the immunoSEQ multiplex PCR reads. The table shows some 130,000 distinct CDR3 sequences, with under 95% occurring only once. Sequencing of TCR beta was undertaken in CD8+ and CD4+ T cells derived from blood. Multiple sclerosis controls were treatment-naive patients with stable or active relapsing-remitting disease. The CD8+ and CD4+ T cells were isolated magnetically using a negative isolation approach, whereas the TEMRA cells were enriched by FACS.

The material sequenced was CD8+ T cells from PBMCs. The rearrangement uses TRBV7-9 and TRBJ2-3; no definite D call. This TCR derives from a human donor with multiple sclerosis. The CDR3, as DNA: TGTGCCAGCAGGAAGGGATCAGATACGCAGTATTTT. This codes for CASRKGSDTQYF.